This T cell receptor beta chain was observed in a study of molecular identifiers for immune sequencing clone quantification. General study points: Clonotypes surpassing 20 RNA copies contained over 99% of effector molecules, versus under 1% in naive cells.

The table lists this clonotype with a few counts. What it binds is not known. CDR3 length: 15 residues. With 2 bases removed from V and 1 base from J, the gap between germline ends came to 10 bases. TCRdb reprocessed the PCR reads with MiXCR, giving one entry per CDR3 protein. The sample yields some 320,000 distinct CDR3 sequences, under 25% seen once. The material sequenced was naive CD8+ T cells from blood, with Jurkat cell RNA spiked in. Sample subset: FACS-sorted CD8+CD4-CCR7+CD45RA+ naive T cells. The chain couples TRBV6-7 to TRBJ2-3; D possibly corresponds to TRBD1 (6 bases). TRBV6-7 has ORF status, its function being uncertain. The sequence came from a human donor in good health. Some libraries in this study had Jurkat cell RNA spiked in. In nucleotides, the CDR3 is TGTGCCAGCAGTTACAGGGGGTTTCGCACAGATACGCAGTATTTT. Protein product: CASSYRGFRTDTQYF.